This TCR beta chain emerged from a study of shared clonotypes between healthy human individuals. Germline CDR1 MDHEN, CDR2 SYDVKM. The junction had 10 bases not matched to a gene; V was cut back by 7 bases and J by 4 bases. The CDR3 is 14 residues long. A single count supports this clone. Clones were read by immunoSEQ multiplex PCR, and TCRdb kept only the in-frame ones, dropping some. The table lists about half a million clones, roughly four fifths of them singletons. The sequence was obtained from a woman between 35 and 50 years old in good health. Some clones in this sample may be carry-over from other donors' samples. Sequencing was performed on PBMCs. The chain couples TRBV28 to TRBJ2-7, with 7 bases matching TRBD1. The CDR3: CASNGDRDIYEQYF. CDR3 in DNA: TGTGCCAGCAACGGGGACAGAGACATTTACGAGCAGTACTTC.